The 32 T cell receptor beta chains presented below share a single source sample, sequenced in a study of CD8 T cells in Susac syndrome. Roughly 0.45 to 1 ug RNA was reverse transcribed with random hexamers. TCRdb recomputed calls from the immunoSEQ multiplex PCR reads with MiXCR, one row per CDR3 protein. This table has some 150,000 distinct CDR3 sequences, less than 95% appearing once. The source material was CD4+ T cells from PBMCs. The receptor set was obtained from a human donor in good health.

The CDR3 bases are TGCAGCGTTGAAGCCCCGACAGGGGTCTCCTACGAGCAGTACTTC. Protein product: CSVEAPTGVSYEQYF. V gene TRBV29-1 combines with J gene TRBJ2-7; 8 bases align to TRBD1. Germline V gene sequence: CDR1 SQVTM, CDR2 ANQGSEA. CDR3 length: 15 amino acids. The J segment lost 0 bases and the V segment lost 1 base, leaving 5 bases of the junction unmatched.

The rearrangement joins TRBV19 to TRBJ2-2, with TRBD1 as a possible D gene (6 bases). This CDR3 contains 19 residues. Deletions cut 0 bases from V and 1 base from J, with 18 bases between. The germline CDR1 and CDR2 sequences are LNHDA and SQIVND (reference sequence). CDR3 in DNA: TGTGCCAGTAGTATAGATCCCTACAGGGCGTCAGGGAACACCGGGGAGCTGTTTTTT. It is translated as CASSIDPYRASGNTGELFF. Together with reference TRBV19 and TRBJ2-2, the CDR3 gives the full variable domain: DGGITQSPKYLFRKEGQNVTLSCEQNLNHDAMYWYRQDPGQGLRLIYYSQIVNDFQKGDIAEGYSVSREKKESFPLTVTSAQKNPTAFYLCASSIDPYRASGNTGELFFGEGSRLTVL.

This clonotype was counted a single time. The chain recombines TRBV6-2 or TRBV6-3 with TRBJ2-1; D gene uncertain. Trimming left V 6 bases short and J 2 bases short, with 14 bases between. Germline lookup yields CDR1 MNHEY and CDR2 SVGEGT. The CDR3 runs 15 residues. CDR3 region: CASSPIDRAYNEQFF. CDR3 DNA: TGTGCCAGCAGCCCCATTGACCGAGCCTACAATGAGCAGTTCTTC.

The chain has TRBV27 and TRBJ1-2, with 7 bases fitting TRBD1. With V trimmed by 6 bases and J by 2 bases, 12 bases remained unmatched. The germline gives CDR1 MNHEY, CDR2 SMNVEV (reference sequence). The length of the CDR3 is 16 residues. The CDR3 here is CASSRDREPLNYGYTF. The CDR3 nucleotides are TGTGCCAGCAGCCGGGACAGAGAACCGCTCAACTATGGCTACACCTTC.

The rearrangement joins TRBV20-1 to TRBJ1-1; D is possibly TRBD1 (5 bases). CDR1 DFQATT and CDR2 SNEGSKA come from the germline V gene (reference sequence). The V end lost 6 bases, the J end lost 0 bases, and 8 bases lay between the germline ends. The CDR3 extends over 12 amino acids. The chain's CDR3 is CSAPGLNTEAFF. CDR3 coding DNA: TGCAGTGCCCCAGGGCTGAACACTGAAGCTTTCTTT.

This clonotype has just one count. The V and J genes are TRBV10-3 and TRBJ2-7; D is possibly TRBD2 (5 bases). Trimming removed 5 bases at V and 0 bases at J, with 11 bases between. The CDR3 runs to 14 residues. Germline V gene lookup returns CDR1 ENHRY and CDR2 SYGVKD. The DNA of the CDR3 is TGTGCCATCAGTCCTGACTACTCCTCCTACGAGCAGTACTTC. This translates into CAISPDYSSYEQYF.

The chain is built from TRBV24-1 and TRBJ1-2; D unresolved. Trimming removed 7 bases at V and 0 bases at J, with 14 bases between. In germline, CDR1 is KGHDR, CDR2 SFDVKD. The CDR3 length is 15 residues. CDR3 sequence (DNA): TGTGCCACCAGCGAAGCCGGCAGAGCTAACTATGGCTACACCTTC. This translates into CATSEAGRANYGYTF.

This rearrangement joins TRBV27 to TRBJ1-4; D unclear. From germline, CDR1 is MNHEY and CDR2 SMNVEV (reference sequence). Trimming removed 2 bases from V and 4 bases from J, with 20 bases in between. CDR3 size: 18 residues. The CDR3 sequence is CASSLNPSGRSHNEKLFF. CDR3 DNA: TGTGCCAGCAGTTTAAACCCCTCGGGGAGGAGCCATAATGAAAAACTGTTTTTT.

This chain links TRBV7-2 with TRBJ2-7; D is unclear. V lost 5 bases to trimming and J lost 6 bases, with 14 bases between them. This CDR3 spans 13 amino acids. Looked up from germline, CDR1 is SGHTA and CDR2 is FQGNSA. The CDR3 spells CASSLNPISEQYF. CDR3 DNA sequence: TGTGCCAGCAGCCTAAACCCTATCTCCGAGCAGTACTTC.

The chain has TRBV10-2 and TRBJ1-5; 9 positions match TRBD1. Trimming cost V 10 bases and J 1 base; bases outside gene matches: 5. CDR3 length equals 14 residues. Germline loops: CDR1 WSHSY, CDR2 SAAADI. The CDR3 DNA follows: TGCGCCACCGGACAGGGGAAGAGCAATCAGCCCCAGCATTTT. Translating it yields CATGQGKSNQPQHF.

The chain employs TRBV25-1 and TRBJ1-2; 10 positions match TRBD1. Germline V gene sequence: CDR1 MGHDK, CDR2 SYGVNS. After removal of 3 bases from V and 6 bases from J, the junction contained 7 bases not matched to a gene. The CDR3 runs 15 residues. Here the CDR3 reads CASSDGGQGTDGYTF. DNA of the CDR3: TGTGCCAGCAGTGACGGGGGACAGGGGACAGATGGCTACACCTTC.

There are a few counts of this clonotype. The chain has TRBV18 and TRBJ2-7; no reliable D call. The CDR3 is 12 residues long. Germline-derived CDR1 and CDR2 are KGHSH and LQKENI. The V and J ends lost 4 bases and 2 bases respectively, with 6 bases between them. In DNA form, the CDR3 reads TGTGCCAGCTCACTCGTTACCTACGAGCAGTACTTC. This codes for CASSLVTYEQYF.

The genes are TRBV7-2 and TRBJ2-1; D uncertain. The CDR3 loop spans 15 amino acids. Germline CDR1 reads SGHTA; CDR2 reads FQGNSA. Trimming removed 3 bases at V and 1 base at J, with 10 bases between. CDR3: CASSLTTGSYNEQFF. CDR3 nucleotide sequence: TGTGCCAGCAGCTTGACGACTGGATCCTACAATGAGCAGTTCTTC.

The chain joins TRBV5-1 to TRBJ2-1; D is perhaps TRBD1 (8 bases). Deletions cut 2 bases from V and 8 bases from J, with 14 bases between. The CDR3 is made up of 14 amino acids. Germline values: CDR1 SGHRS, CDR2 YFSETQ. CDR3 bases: TGCGCCAGCAGCTTAGTCACAGGGGGGGATGAGCAGTTCTTC. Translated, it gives CASSLVTGGDEQFF.

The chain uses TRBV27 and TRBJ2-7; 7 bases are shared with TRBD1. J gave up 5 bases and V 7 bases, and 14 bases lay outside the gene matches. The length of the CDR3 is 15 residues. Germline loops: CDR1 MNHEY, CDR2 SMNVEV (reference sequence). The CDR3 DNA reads TGTGCCAGCACTCACTCCCGGGACAGTCGACACGAGCAGTACTTC. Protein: CASTHSRDSRHEQYF.

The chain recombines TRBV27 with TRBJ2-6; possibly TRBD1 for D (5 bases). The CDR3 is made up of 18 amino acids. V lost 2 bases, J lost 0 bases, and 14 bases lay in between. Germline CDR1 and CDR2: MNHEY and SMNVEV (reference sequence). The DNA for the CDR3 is TGTGCCAGCAGTTTACAGAGACAGCTTCACTCTGGGGCCAACGTCCTGACTTTC. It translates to CASSLQRQLHSGANVLTF.

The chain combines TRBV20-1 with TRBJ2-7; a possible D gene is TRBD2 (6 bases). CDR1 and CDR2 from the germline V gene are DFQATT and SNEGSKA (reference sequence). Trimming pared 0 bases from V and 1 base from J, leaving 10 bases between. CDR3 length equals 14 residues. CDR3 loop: CSARDGGLSYEQYF. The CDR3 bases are TGCAGTGCTAGAGATGGAGGACTATCCTACGAGCAGTACTTC.

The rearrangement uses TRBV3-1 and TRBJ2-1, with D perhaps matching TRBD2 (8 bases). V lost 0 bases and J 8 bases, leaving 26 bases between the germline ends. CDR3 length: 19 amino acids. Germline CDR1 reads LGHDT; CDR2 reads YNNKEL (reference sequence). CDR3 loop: CASSQDLALADSRGDEQFF. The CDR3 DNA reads TGTGCCAGCAGCCAAGACCTTGCACTAGCGGACTCCAGGGGGGATGAGCAGTTCTTC.

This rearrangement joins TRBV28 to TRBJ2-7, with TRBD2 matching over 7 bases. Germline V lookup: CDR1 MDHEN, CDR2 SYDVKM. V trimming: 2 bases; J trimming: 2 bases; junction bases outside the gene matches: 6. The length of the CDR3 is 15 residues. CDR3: CASSLGGLSTYEQYF. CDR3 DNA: TGTGCCAGCAGTTTAGGGGGACTATCAACCTACGAGCAGTACTTC.

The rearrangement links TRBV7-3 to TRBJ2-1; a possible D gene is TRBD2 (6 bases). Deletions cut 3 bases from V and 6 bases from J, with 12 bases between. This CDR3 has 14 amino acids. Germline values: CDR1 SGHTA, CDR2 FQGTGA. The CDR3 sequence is CASSFRDSSNEQFF. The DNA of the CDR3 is TGTGCCAGCAGCTTCCGGGACTCATCCAATGAGCAGTTCTTC.

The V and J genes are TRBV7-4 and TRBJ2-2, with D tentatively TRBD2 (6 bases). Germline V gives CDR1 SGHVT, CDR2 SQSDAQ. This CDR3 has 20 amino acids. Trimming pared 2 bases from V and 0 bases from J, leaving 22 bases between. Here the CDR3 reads CASSLLEGCGLLANTGELFF. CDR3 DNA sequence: TGTGCCAGCAGCTTATTGGAAGGGTGCGGACTACTCGCGAACACCGGGGAGCTGTTTTTT.

Here the CDR3 reads CASSERGTGELFF. The CDR3 bases are TGCGCCAGCAGTGAAAGAGGCACCGGGGAGCTGTTTTTT. V is TRBV10-1 and J is TRBJ2-2; D unclear. V was clipped by 3 bases and J by 4 bases, with 6 bases between them. Germline CDR1 is WNHNN and CDR2 is SYGVQD (reference sequence). The CDR3 runs 13 residues.

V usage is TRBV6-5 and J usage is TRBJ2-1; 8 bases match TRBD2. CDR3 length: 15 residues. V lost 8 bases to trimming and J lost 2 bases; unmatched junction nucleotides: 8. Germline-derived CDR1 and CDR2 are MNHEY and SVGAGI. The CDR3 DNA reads TGTGCCAGCTCTCGGGGGGGATTAACCTACAATGAGCAGTTCTTC. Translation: CASSRGGLTYNEQFF.

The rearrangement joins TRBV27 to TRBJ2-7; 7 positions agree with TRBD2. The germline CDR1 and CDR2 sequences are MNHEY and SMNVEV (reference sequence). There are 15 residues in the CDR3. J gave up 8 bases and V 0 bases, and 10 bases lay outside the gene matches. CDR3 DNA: TGTGCCAGCAGTTTATCGATCGGGGGGTCCCACAAGCAGTACTTC. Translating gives CASSLSIGGSHKQYF.

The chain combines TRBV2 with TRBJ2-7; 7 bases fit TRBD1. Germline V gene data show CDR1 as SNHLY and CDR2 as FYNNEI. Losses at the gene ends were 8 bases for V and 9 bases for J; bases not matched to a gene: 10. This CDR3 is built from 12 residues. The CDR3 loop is CASGQARLGQYF. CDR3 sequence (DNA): TGTGCCAGCGGACAGGCCCGGCTCGGGCAGTACTTC.

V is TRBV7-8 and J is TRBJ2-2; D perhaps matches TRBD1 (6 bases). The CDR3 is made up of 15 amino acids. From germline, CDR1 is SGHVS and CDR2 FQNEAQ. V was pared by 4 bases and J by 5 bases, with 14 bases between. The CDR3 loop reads CASSYDPRGTGELFF. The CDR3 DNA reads TGTGCCAGCAGCTACGACCCCAGGGGAACCGGGGAGCTGTTTTTT.

Here the CDR3 DNA reads TGTGCCAGCCAACCTGTGGCGGACAGGGGCTACGAGCAGTACTTC. The encoded protein is CASQPVADRGYEQYF. J is TRBJ2-7 and V is TRBV28, with 9 bases identical to TRBD1. The ends lost 8 bases at V and 3 bases at J; junction bases unmatched: 11. The germline V gene encodes CDR1 MDHEN and CDR2 SYDVKM. The CDR3 totals 15 residues.

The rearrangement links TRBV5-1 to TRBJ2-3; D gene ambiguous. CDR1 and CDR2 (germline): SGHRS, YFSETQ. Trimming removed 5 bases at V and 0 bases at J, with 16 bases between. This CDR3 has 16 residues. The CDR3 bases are TGCGCCAGCAGGTCCGCAACGGGTGATAGCACAGATACGCAGTATTTT. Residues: CASRSATGDSTDTQYF.

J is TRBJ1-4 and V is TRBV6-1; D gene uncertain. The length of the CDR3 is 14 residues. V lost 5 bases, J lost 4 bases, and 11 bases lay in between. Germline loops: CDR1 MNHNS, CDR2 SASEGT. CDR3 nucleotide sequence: TGTGCCAGCAGTTCGGAACGGTTTAATGAAAAACTGTTTTTT. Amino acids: CASSSERFNEKLFF.

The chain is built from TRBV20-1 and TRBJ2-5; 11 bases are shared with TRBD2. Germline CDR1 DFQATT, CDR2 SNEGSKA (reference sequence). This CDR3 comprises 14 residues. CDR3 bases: TGCAGCCTTAGCGGGAGGGCGATTCAAGAGACCCAGTACTTC. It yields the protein CSLSGRAIQETQYF.

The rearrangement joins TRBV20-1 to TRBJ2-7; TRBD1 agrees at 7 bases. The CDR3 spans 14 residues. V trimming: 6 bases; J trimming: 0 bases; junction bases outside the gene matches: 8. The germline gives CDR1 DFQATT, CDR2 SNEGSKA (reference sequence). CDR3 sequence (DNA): TGCAGTGCGGCCGGGACAGCCCGCTCCTACGAGCAGTACTTC. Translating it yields CSAAGTARSYEQYF.

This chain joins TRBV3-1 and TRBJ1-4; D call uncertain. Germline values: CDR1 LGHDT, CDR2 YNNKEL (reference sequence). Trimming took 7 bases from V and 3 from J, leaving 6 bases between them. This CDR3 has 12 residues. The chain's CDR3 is CASMAPNEKLFF. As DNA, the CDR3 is TGTGCCAGCATGGCTCCTAATGAAAAACTGTTTTTT.